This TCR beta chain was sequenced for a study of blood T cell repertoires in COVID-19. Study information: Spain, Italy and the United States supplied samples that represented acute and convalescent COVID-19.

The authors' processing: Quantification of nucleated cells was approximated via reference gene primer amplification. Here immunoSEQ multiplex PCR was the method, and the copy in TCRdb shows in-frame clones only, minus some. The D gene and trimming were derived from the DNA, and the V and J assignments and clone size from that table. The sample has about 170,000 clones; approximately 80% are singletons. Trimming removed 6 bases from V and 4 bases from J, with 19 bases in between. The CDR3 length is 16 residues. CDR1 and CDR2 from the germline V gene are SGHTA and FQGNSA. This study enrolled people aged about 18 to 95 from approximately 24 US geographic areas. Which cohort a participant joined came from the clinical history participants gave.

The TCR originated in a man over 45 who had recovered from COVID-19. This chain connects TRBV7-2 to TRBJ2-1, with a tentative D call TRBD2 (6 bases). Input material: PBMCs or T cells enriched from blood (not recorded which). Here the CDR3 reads CASRLSGTGPYNEQFF. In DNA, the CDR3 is TGTGCCAGCAGGTTATCCGGGACTGGACCTTACAATGAGCAGTTCTTC.